Sequencing of this T cell receptor (beta chain) was carried out in a study of shared clonotypes between healthy human individuals. Notes on the study in general: The authors sampled blood alone, and tissue repertoires likely differ.

Nashville, Tennessee was home to all donors, each a Caucasian adult. Clones were read by immunoSEQ multiplex PCR, and TCRdb kept only the in-frame ones, dropping some. This table has under 1,100,000 clones, about 76% appearing once. On this clone: As yet, its antigen is unknown.

The material sequenced was memory CD4+ T cells sorted from blood. Noted subset: CD45RA-negative fraction. The receptor was isolated from a man aged 18 to 29 in good health.

In DNA, the CDR3 is TGTGCCAGCCGAAAGGCTAACTATGGCTACACCTTC. The encoded protein is CASRKANYGYTF. The chain uses TRBV19 and TRBJ1-2; D unresolved. The CDR3 is 12 amino acids. Germline loops: CDR1 LNHDA, CDR2 SQIVND (reference sequence). Trimming removed 9 bases at V and 0 bases at J, with 8 bases between.